This is a list of T cell receptor beta chains from one sample in a study of blood T cells in healthy people across ages. TCRdb independently ran MiXCR on the 5' RACE reads; one entry per CDR3 protein. The sample has roughly 800,000 distinct CDR3 sequences; under 40% are singletons. The sequenced sample was blood. The origin of the receptors is a man aged 18 to 29 in good health. The CDR3 runs from the conserved cysteine through the conserved F or W. A D gene is named only where the DNA matches it firmly. Size values are once, few and many counts, or a class for expanded clones, and some rows have none.

D gene: .; V gene: TRBV2; clone size: once; J gene: TRBJ1-5; CDR3 DNA: TGTGCCAGCAGTGAGTCCTGGGCCAGGAGCAATCAGCCCCAGAATTTT; CDR3 protein: CASSESWARSNQPQNF
D gene: TRBD1; V gene: TRBV5-5; clone size: few; J gene: TRBJ2-7; CDR3 DNA: TGTGCCAGCAGCTTTGGACAGGGGATTACCCACGAGCAGTACTTC; CDR3 protein: CASSFGQGITHEQYF
D gene: .; V gene: TRBV4-1; clone size: few; J gene: TRBJ2-1; CDR3 DNA: TGCGCCAGCAGCCAAGTGGGGGAGTGGGGAACGAGGTCCAATGAGCAGTTCTTC; CDR3 protein: CASSQVGEWGTRSNEQFF
D gene: .; V gene: TRBV2; clone size: few; J gene: TRBJ2-1; CDR3 DNA: TGTGCCAGCAGTGAATGGCTCTTCGGGGGGCGTGGAGAAAATGAGCAGTTCTTC; CDR3 protein: CASSEWLFGGRGENEQFF
D gene: .; V gene: TRBV29-1; clone size: .; J gene: TRBJ2-3; CDR3 DNA: TGCAGCGCCAGCCCAGGCAGGGGCCCTTTGGATACGCAGTATTTT; CDR3 protein: CSASPGRGPLDTQYF
D gene: .; V gene: TRBV25-1; clone size: .; J gene: TRBJ1-6; CDR3 DNA: TGTGCCAGCAGTGAGGTCCAGGGCAATAATTCACCCCTCCACTTT; CDR3 protein: CASSEVQGNNSPLHF
D gene: .; V gene: TRBV27; clone size: .; J gene: TRBJ2-7; CDR3 DNA: TGTGCCAGCAGAAGGACAGTCATACCCTACGAGCAGTACTTC; CDR3 protein: CASRRTVIPYEQYF
D gene: .; V gene: TRBV6-5; clone size: many; J gene: TRBJ2-5; CDR3 DNA: TGTGCCAGCAGTTACTCCGGACTTTTTCAAGAGACCCAGTACTTC; CDR3 protein: CASSYSGLFQETQYF
D gene: .; V gene: TRBV7-6; clone size: .; J gene: TRBJ2-2; CDR3 DNA: TGTGCCAGCATCCTCGACCCGCGGCCGAACACCGGGGAGCTGTTTTTT; CDR3 protein: CASILDPRPNTGELFF
D gene: .; V gene: TRBV2; clone size: .; J gene: TRBJ1-1; CDR3 DNA: TGTGCCAGCAGTTACCGGGACGGTAACACTGAAGCTTTCTTT; CDR3 protein: CASSYRDGNTEAFF
D gene: .; V gene: TRBV3-1; clone size: .; J gene: TRBJ2-3; CDR3 DNA: TGTGCCGGCAGCCAAGAGAAGGCAGGGACGGGAGATACGCAGTATTTT; CDR3 protein: CAGSQEKAGTGDTQYF
D gene: .; V gene: TRBV7-2; clone size: .; J gene: TRBJ1-2; CDR3 DNA: TGTGCCAGCAGCTTAGCGCCCGTTCGGGCTAACTATGGCTACACCTTC; CDR3 protein: CASSLAPVRANYGYTF
D gene: .; V gene: TRBV20-1; clone size: .; J gene: TRBJ1-1; CDR3 DNA: TGCAGTGCTAGACCCGACACTGAAGCTTTCTTT; CDR3 protein: CSARPDTEAFF
D gene: .; V gene: TRBV4-1; clone size: few; J gene: TRBJ1-2; CDR3 DNA: TGCGCCAGCAGCCACATCCAGAGGGATGGCTACACCTTC; CDR3 protein: CASSHIQRDGYTF
D gene: .; V gene: TRBV9; clone size: .; J gene: TRBJ1-3; CDR3 DNA: TGTGCCAGCAGCGTCGCCGCACGGGGGTCCTCTGGAAACACCATATATTTT; CDR3 protein: CASSVAARGSSGNTIYF
D gene: .; V gene: TRBV2; clone size: once; J gene: TRBJ1-4; CDR3 DNA: TGTGCCAGCAGGACTGACCTGACAGCAGTTAATGAAAAACTGTTTTTT; CDR3 protein: CASRTDLTAVNEKLFF
D gene: .; V gene: TRBV29-1; clone size: few; J gene: TRBJ1-1; CDR3 DNA: TGCAGCGGACAGGACTGGAACACTGAAGCTTTCTTT; CDR3 protein: CSGQDWNTEAFF
D gene: .; V gene: TRBV7-2; clone size: few; J gene: TRBJ1-1; CDR3 DNA: TGTGCCAGCAGCTTAGGGATTAGATCGAGCACTGAAGCTTTCTTT; CDR3 protein: CASSLGIRSSTEAFF
D gene: TRBD1; V gene: TRBV12-3/TRBV12-4; clone size: many; J gene: TRBJ1-2; CDR3 DNA: TGTGCCAGCAGCTTGGACAGGGTCTATGGCTACACCTTC; CDR3 protein: CASSLDRVYGYTF
D gene: TRBD1; V gene: TRBV5-1; clone size: once; J gene: TRBJ2-7; CDR3 DNA: TGCGCCAGCAGCCCCGCCGACTTTCGGACAGGGGGTTACGAGCAGTACTTC; CDR3 protein: CASSPADFRTGGYEQYF
D gene: .; V gene: TRBV6-2/TRBV6-3; clone size: few; J gene: TRBJ2-5; CDR3 DNA: TGTGCCAGCAGTCGGACTAACGAAGGTGGGACCCAGTACTTC; CDR3 protein: CASSRTNEGGTQYF
D gene: TRBD2; V gene: TRBV14; clone size: many; J gene: TRBJ2-7; CDR3 DNA: TGTGCCAGCAGCCAAGATTGGGGGGGCGAGCAGTACTTC; CDR3 protein: CASSQDWGGEQYF
D gene: TRBD1; V gene: TRBV27; clone size: .; J gene: TRBJ1-6; CDR3 DNA: TGTGCCACCAGTTTAACTCCGGGACAGGGGCCCTTTACCTCACCCCTCCACTTT; CDR3 protein: CATSLTPGQGPFTSPLHF
D gene: .; V gene: TRBV4-2; clone size: many; J gene: TRBJ1-2; CDR3 DNA: TGTGCCAGCAGCGTGGCCCTTACTATGACAGGCTACACCTTC; CDR3 protein: CASSVALTMTGYTF
D gene: .; V gene: TRBV7-3; clone size: .; J gene: TRBJ2-5; CDR3 DNA: TGTGCCAGCAGCTTAACCCCGGCCCAAGAGACCCGGTACTTC; CDR3 protein: CASSLTPAQETRYF
D gene: TRBD1; V gene: TRBV4-3; clone size: .; J gene: TRBJ1-1; CDR3 DNA: TGCGCCAGCAGCCCAAACAGGGGCTACACTGAAGCTTTCTTT; CDR3 protein: CASSPNRGYTEAFF
D gene: .; V gene: TRBV12-3/TRBV12-4; clone size: many; J gene: TRBJ2-7; CDR3 DNA: TGTGCCAGCAGTTTAGGTAGGGGCCCGTACGAGCAGTACTTC; CDR3 protein: CASSLGRGPYEQYF
D gene: TRBD1; V gene: TRBV4-3; clone size: .; J gene: TRBJ2-3; CDR3 DNA: TGCGCCAGCAGCCACGGAGACAGGGGCGGCACAGATACGCAGTATTTT; CDR3 protein: CASSHGDRGGTDTQYF
D gene: .; V gene: TRBV3-1; clone size: few; J gene: TRBJ2-1; CDR3 DNA: TGTGCCAGCAGCCACAGTGCCCGACAGGGACTCTACAATGAGCAGTTCTTC; CDR3 protein: CASSHSARQGLYNEQFF
D gene: .; V gene: TRBV29-1; clone size: few; J gene: TRBJ1-2; CDR3 DNA: TGCAGCGGGGGGCAGGGGCGAGGCTACACCTTC; CDR3 protein: CSGGQGRGYTF
D gene: .; V gene: TRBV5-1; clone size: .; J gene: TRBJ1-1; CDR3 DNA: TGCGCCAGCAGCTTGTCAGGGAATTACGAACAGCAGGCTTTCTTT; CDR3 protein: CASSLSGNYEQQAFF
D gene: .; V gene: TRBV29-1; clone size: .; J gene: TRBJ1-5; CDR3 DNA: TGCAGCGTTGAAGGTTCGGAACAGGCTTTCCGCCTAGGCAATCAGCCCCAGCATTTT; CDR3 protein: CSVEGSEQAFRLGNQPQHF
D gene: TRBD2; V gene: TRBV12-3/TRBV12-4; clone size: few; J gene: TRBJ2-5; CDR3 DNA: TGTGCCAGCGGCAATAGCGGGCAAGAGACCCAGTACTTC; CDR3 protein: CASGNSGQETQYF
D gene: .; V gene: TRBV7-3; clone size: few; J gene: TRBJ2-5; CDR3 DNA: TGTGCCAGCAGCTTAAGCCTAGGGCCATGGGAGACCCAGTACTTC; CDR3 protein: CASSLSLGPWETQYF
D gene: .; V gene: TRBV7-6; clone size: .; J gene: TRBJ1-2; CDR3 DNA: TGTGCCAGCAGCCTACAGGACACGACGGGCTACACCTTC; CDR3 protein: CASSLQDTTGYTF
D gene: TRBD2; V gene: TRBV7-2; clone size: .; J gene: TRBJ2-7; CDR3 DNA: TGTGCCAGCGATAGCGGGTACAATGAGCAGTACTTC; CDR3 protein: CASDSGYNEQYF
D gene: .; V gene: TRBV4-3; clone size: few; J gene: TRBJ2-1; CDR3 DNA: TGCGCCAGCAGCCAAGTGGTCAAGTTGTCCTACAATGAGCAGTTCTTC; CDR3 protein: CASSQVVKLSYNEQFF
D gene: .; V gene: TRBV28; clone size: .; J gene: TRBJ2-1; CDR3 DNA: TGTGCCAGCAGATCCGGGGGGCGGTGGCTCCTCGGGGATGAGCAGTTCTTC; CDR3 protein: CASRSGGRWLLGDEQFF
D gene: TRBD1; V gene: TRBV29-1; clone size: many; J gene: TRBJ2-1; CDR3 DNA: TGCAGCGTTGGGCAGGGGGCTTACAATGAGCAGTTCTTC; CDR3 protein: CSVGQGAYNEQFF
D gene: TRBD2; V gene: TRBV20-1; clone size: few; J gene: TRBJ2-1; CDR3 DNA: TGCAGTGCTAGAGATCCGGCTAGCGGGGGCCGTGAGCAGTTCTTC; CDR3 protein: CSARDPASGGREQFF
D gene: .; V gene: TRBV12-3/TRBV12-4; clone size: .; J gene: TRBJ1-1; CDR3 DNA: TGTGCCAGCAGTTTATTTTCGGGGACGACGAACACTGAAGCTTTCTTT; CDR3 protein: CASSLFSGTTNTEAFF
D gene: .; V gene: TRBV3-1; clone size: .; J gene: TRBJ1-2; CDR3 DNA: TGTGCCAGCAGCCCGATCCGGGACTATGGCTACACCTTC; CDR3 protein: CASSPIRDYGYTF